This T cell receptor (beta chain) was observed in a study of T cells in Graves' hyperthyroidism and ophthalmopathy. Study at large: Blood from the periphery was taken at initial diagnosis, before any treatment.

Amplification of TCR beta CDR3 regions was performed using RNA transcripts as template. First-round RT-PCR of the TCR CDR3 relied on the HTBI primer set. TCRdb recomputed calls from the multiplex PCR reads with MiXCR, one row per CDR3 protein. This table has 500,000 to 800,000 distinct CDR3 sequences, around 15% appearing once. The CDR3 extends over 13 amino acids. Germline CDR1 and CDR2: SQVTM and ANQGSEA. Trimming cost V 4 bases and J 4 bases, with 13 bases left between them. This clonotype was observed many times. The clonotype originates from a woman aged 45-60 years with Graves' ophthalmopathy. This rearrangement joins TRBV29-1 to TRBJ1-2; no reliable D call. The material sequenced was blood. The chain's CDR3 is CSVVKGSPYGYTF. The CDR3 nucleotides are TGCAGCGTTGTAAAAGGGAGCCCCTATGGCTACACCTTC. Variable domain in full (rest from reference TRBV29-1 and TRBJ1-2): SAVISQKPSRDICQRGTSLTIQCQVDSQVTMMFWYRQQPGQSLTLIATANQGSEATYESGFVIDKFPISRPNLTFSTLTVSNMSPEDSSIYLCSVVKGSPYGYTFGSGTRLTVV.